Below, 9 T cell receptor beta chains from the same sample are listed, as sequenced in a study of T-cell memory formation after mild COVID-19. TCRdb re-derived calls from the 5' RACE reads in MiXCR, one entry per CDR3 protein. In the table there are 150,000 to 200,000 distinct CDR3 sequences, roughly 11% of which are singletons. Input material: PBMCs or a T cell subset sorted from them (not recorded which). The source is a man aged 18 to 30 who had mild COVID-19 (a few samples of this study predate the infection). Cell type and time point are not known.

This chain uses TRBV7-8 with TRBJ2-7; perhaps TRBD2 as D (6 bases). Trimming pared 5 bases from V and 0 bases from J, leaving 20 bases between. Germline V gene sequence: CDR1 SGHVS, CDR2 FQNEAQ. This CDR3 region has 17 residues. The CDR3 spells CASSLGVRGTSSYEQYV. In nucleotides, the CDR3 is TGTGCCAGCAGCCTAGGGGTTCGGGGGACGTCCTCCTACGAGCAGTACGTC.

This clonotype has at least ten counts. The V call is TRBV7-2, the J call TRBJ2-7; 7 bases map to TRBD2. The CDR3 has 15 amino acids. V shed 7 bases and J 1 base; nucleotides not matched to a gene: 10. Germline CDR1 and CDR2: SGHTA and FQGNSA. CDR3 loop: CASTGEGGFSYEQYF. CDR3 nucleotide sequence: TGTGCCAGCACCGGGGAGGGAGGCTTTTCCTACGAGCAGTACTTC.

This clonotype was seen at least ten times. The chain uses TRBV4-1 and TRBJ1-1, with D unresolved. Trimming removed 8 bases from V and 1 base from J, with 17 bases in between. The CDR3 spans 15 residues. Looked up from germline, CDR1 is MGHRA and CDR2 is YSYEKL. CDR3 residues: CASANVPGKNTEAFF. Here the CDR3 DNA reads TGCGCCAGCGCAAATGTCCCCGGGAAGAACACTGAAGCTTTCTTT.

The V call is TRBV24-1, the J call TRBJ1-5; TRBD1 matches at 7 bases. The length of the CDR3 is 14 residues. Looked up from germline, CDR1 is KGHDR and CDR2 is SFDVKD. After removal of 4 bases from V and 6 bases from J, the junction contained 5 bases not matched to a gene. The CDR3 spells CATSDLGQRQPQHF. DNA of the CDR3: TGTGCCACCAGTGACCTGGGACAGCGTCAGCCCCAGCATTTT.

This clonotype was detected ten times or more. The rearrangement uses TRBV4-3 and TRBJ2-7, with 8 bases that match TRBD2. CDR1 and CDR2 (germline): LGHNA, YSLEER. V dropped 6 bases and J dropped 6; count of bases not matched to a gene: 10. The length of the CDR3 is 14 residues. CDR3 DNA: TGCGCCAGCAGTCCCGGGACTAGGGGTTTCGAGCAGTACTTC. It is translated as CASSPGTRGFEQYF.

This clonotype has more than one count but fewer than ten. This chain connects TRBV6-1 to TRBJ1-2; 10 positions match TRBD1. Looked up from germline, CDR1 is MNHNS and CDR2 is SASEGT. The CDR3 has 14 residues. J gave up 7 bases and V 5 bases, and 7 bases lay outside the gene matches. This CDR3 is CASSWGQGRGGYTF. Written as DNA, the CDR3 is TGTGCCAGCAGTTGGGGACAGGGGCGGGGTGGCTACACCTTC.

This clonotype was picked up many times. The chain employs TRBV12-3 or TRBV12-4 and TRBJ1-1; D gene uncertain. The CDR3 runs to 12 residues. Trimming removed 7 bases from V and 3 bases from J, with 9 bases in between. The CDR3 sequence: CASNLGDTEAFF. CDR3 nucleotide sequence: TGTGCCAGCAACCTTGGAGACACTGAAGCTTTCTTT.

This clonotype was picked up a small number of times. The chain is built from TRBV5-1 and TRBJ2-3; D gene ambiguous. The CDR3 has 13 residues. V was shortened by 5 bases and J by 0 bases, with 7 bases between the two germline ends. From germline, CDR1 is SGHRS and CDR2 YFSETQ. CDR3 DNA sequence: TGCGCCAGCAGTCCGGACAGCACAGATACGCAGTATTTT. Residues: CASSPDSTDTQYF.

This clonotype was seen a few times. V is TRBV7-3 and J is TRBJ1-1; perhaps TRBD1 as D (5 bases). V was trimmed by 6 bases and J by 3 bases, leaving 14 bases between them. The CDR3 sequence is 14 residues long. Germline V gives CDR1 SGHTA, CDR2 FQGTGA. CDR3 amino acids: CASSSEGRHTEAFF. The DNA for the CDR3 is TGTGCCAGCAGTTCAGAGGGACGGCACACTGAAGCTTTCTTT.